Shown below are 21 T cell receptor beta chains from a single sample sequenced in a study of human T cells and chemical hapten exposure. TCRdb called the RACE reads again in MiXCR, with one record for every CDR3 protein. The sample includes about 120,000 distinct CDR3 sequences, 12% of them seen just once. Time point described: patch test 1, 2 weeks after DPC sensitization. Treatment indicated: therapeutic diphenylcyclopropenone sensitization with weekly scalp DPC. This specimen was whole blood, taken in connection with sensitization to the hapten diphenylcyclopropenone (DPC). The receptors were gathered from a woman in her forties or fifties with alopecia areata. Some clones in this sample may be carry-over from other donors' samples.

This clonotype was seen a handful of times. The chain combines TRBV27 with TRBJ1-5; D is undetermined. V gave up 8 bases and J gave up 0 bases, with 14 bases separating them. Per germline, CDR1 MNHEY and CDR2 SMNVEV (reference sequence). This CDR3 contains 15 residues. CDR3 protein: CASRVRSHSNQPQHF. In DNA, the CDR3 is TGTGCCAGCCGAGTCAGGAGCCATAGCAATCAGCCCCAGCATTTT.

The V and J genes are TRBV2 and TRBJ2-1; D unclear. V lost 3 bases and J 10 bases, leaving 13 bases between the germline ends. This CDR3 comprises 13 residues. Germline V gives CDR1 SNHLY, CDR2 FYNNEI. The CDR3 loop is CASSDISQGEQFF. CDR3 nucleotides: TGTGCCAGCAGTGATATTAGTCAAGGGGAGCAGTTCTTC.

This clonotype came up a few times. This sequence joins TRBV29-1 and TRBJ2-2; D not certain. CDR3 length: 11 amino acids. Trimming cost V 6 bases and J 2 bases, with 4 bases left between them. Looked up from germline, CDR1 is SQVTM and CDR2 is ANQGSEA. CDR3 sequence: CSVRNTGELFF. Written as DNA, the CDR3 is TGCAGCGTCAGAAACACCGGGGAGCTGTTTTTT.

The chain is built from TRBV28 and TRBJ2-5, with 7 bases that match TRBD2. There are 15 residues in the CDR3. CDR1 and CDR2 from the germline V gene are MDHEN and SYDVKM. Trimming took 1 base from V and 4 from J; bases not matched to a gene: 6. The CDR3 is CASSLLAGAGETQYF. The DNA for the CDR3 is TGTGCCAGCAGTTTATTGGCGGGAGCCGGAGAGACCCAGTACTTC.

This clonotype occurred many times. This chain connects TRBV7-9 to TRBJ2-3; tentatively, D is TRBD1 (6 bases). This CDR3 has 16 residues. Per germline, CDR1 SEHNR and CDR2 FQNEAQ (reference sequence). Trimming shortened V by 5 bases and J by 4 bases, and 19 bases separated the two germline ends. CDR3 sequence: CASSPMGAGAADTQYF. Written as DNA, the CDR3 is TGTGCCAGCAGCCCTATGGGCGCAGGGGCGGCAGATACGCAGTATTTT.

Many counts were recorded for this clonotype. The rearrangement joins TRBV7-2 to TRBJ2-7; 13 nucleotides line up with TRBD2. Germline V gene lookup returns CDR1 SGHTA and CDR2 FQGNSA. With 7 bases clipped from V and 0 bases from J, the junction kept 12 bases outside the gene matches. The CDR3 has 18 residues. The DNA of the CDR3 is TGTGCCAGCAACCGACAGACTAGCGGGGGGCTAAGCTCCTACGAGCAGTACTTC. It yields the protein CASNRQTSGGLSSYEQYF.

This clonotype came up a few times. The chain employs TRBV3-2 and TRBJ2-3. TRBV3-2 is a pseudogene segment. This CDR3 has 16 amino acids. The CDR3 reads CASSQDKDGSTDTQYF. In DNA form, the CDR3 reads TGTGCCAGCAGCCAAGATAAAGACGGGAGCACAGATACGCAGTATTTT.

The sample holds a few counts of this clonotype. This chain connects TRBV19 to TRBJ1-2; D is ambiguous. The germline V gene encodes CDR1 LNHDA and CDR2 SQIVND (reference sequence). The CDR3 loop spans 14 amino acids. V gave up 7 bases and J gave up 4 bases, with 16 bases separating them. CDR3 nucleotides: TGTGCCAGTATCCCTCATTCAAATTTCTATGGCTACACCTTC. It translates to CASIPHSNFYGYTF.

The genes are TRBV7-9 and TRBJ1-1; 7 bases agree with TRBD1. Germline assignment: CDR1 SEHNR and CDR2 FQNEAQ (reference sequence). J lost 4 bases, V lost 0 bases, and 2 bases had no gene match. The CDR3 extends over 14 amino acids. As DNA, the CDR3 is TGTGCCAGCAGCTTAGCAGGGGGCGGCACTGAAGCTTTCTTT. This translates into CASSLAGGGTEAFF.

This clonotype was seen a handful of times. CDR3: CASSLNQGYTGELFF. The CDR3 DNA sequence: TGTGCCAGCAGCTTGAATCAGGGATACACCGGGGAGCTGTTTTTT. The chain has TRBV5-4 and TRBJ2-2, with D possibly TRBD1 on 5 matching bases. The V gene's germline CDR1 is SGHNT and CDR2 YYREEE (reference sequence). CDR3 length equals 15 residues. The ends were cut back, 1 base at V and 3 bases at J, with 10 bases in the middle.

This chain uses TRBV6-2 or TRBV6-3 with TRBJ2-2; 11 bases map to TRBD2. This CDR3 is built from 16 residues. V lost 5 bases and J lost 1; bases outside the gene matches: 3. Germline V lookup: CDR1 MNHEY, CDR2 SVGEGT. This CDR3 is CASSPGLAGNTGELFF. In nucleotides, the CDR3 is TGTGCCAGCAGTCCCGGACTAGCGGGGAACACCGGGGAGCTGTTTTTT.

This clonotype was counted many times. The V gene is TRBV7-9, the J gene TRBJ1-1; 9 positions agree with TRBD1. Germline loops: CDR1 SEHNR, CDR2 FQNEAQ (reference sequence). This CDR3 has 16 amino acids. V was clipped by 5 bases and J by 0 bases; unmatched bases: 7. CDR3 loop: CASSTRTGAMNTEAFF. The CDR3 bases are TGTGCCAGCAGCACGCGGACAGGGGCAATGAACACTGAAGCTTTCTTT.

This clonotype was counted a few times. The rearrangement uses TRBV7-2 and TRBJ1-5; 7 bases line up with TRBD1. V dropped 5 bases and J dropped 1; count of bases not matched to a gene: 8. Germline V gene sequence: CDR1 SGHTA, CDR2 FQGNSA. The CDR3 length is 16 residues. The CDR3 DNA sequence: TGTGCCAGCAGCCCCCACGGACAGGCCAGCAATCAGCCCCAGCATTTT. It encodes CASSPHGQASNQPQHF.

This clonotype was found many times. This chain joins TRBV7-8 and TRBJ2-3; no definite D call. Germline values: CDR1 SGHVS, CDR2 FQNEAQ. There are 14 residues in the CDR3. V was shortened by 8 bases and J by 2 bases, with 14 bases between the two germline ends. The chain's CDR3 is CASLTSWDTDTQYF. CDR3 DNA sequence: TGTGCCAGCCTAACCTCATGGGACACAGATACGCAGTATTTT.

In nucleotides, the CDR3 is TGCGCCAGCAGTCGTTACCGCCTAACAAACAGCACAGATACGCAGTATTTT. Its protein product is CASSRYRLTNSTDTQYF. V is TRBV5-1 and J is TRBJ2-3; D not resolved. Per germline, CDR1 SGHRS and CDR2 YFSETQ. This CDR3 has 17 residues. The ends were cut back, 5 bases at V and 0 bases at J, with 19 bases in the middle. Drawing the rest from reference TRBV5-1 and TRBJ2-3, the complete variable domain is KAGVTQTPRYLIKTRGQQVTLSCSPISGHRSVSWYQQTPGQGLQFLFEYFSETQRNKGNFPGRFSGRQFSNSRSEMNVSTLELGDSALYLCASSRYRLTNSTDTQYFGPGTRLTVL.

This clonotype appeared a few times. The chain is built from TRBV18 and TRBJ2-1, with D unresolved. CDR1 is KGHSH, CDR2 LQKENI, per germline. The CDR3 has 12 amino acids. V was pared by 2 bases and J by 12 bases, with 11 bases between. DNA of the CDR3: TGTGCCAGCTCACCAATCTCTGCCGGGCAGTTCTTC. Its protein product is CASSPISAGQFF.

This clonotype showed up many times. The rearrangement uses TRBV4-3 and TRBJ1-2; D is uncertain. CDR3 length: 14 amino acids. Trimming removed 5 bases from V and 0 bases from J, with 10 bases in between. Per germline, CDR1 LGHNA and CDR2 YSLEER. CDR3 nucleotide sequence: TGCGCCAGCAGCGAAGGGATTACTAACTATGGCTACACCTTC. Translated, it gives CASSEGITNYGYTF.

This clonotype has only a few counts. The chain's CDR3 is CASSWVDRTNTEAFF. The CDR3 nucleotides read TGTGCCAGCAGCTGGGTAGACAGAACGAACACTGAAGCTTTCTTT. The rearrangement links TRBV5-6 to TRBJ1-1; possible D gene TRBD1, 5 bases. The CDR3 contains 15 residues. Looked up from germline, CDR1 is SGHDT and CDR2 is YYEEEE. V was pared by 3 bases and J by 1 base, with 13 bases between.

In its sample, this clonotype was seen a few times. This chain links TRBV20-1 with TRBJ2-7, with TRBD1 identical over 7 bases. This CDR3 has 15 residues. Per germline, CDR1 DFQATT and CDR2 SNEGSKA (reference sequence). After removal of 6 bases from V and 3 bases from J, the junction contained 14 bases not matched to a gene. The DNA for the CDR3 is TGCAGTGCCGCCTTGCTACAGGGGTTAAACTACGAGCAGTACTTC. Translated, it gives CSAALLQGLNYEQYF.

On this clonotype: This could be a read error, since a much larger clone is one nucleotide away. The V and J genes are TRBV6-2 or TRBV6-3 and TRBJ1-5; D ambiguous. The CDR3 covers 15 residues. Germline loops: CDR1 MNHEY, CDR2 SVGEGT. The CDR3 reads CASSSRGKIGQPRHF. Written as DNA, the CDR3 is TGTGCCAGCAGTTCCCGGGGAAAGATCGGGCAGCCCCGGCATTTT.

Concerning this clonotype itself: Sequence at one end of the junction differs from germline and may be a read error. The chain carries TRBV6-2 or TRBV6-3 and TRBJ1-1; 8 bases align to TRBD1. This CDR3 is built from 17 residues. CDR1 and CDR2 from the germline V gene are MNHEY and SVGEGT. The chain's CDR3 is CVSSYQPTGVLNTEAFF. The DNA for the CDR3 is TGTGTCAGCAGTTACCAGCCGACAGGGGTGCTGAACACTGAAGCTTTCTTT.